Listed here is a single T cell receptor (beta chain). Its specificity is unknown. The primer mix had 60 Vbeta and 13 Jbeta primers. Measured with immunoSEQ multiplex PCR; TCRdb has only the in-frame clones, and not every one. The table records nearly 110,000 clones, roughly four fifths of them present only once. The record originates from a study of cytomegalovirus exposure and HLA in healthy donors. Overall study: The Caucasian-associated ancestry cluster held roughly 78% of roughly 370 genotyped donors. Whole-study results and caveats: Presence/absence analyses supposed approximately even sequencing depth among donors.

The CDR3 covers 16 residues. Looked up from germline, CDR1 is MNHNS and CDR2 is SASEGT. With 4 bases removed from V and 3 bases from J, the gap between germline ends came to 16 bases. This TCR derives from a man aged 18 to 35 in good health and CMV-seronegative. The sequenced material came from PBMCs. V is TRBV6-1 and J is TRBJ1-5; D is perhaps TRBD1 (5 bases). The DNA of the CDR3 is TGTGCCAGCAGTGGTATGGGGCCTGAATACAATCAGCCCCAGCATTTT. This sequence encodes CASSGMGPEYNQPQHF.